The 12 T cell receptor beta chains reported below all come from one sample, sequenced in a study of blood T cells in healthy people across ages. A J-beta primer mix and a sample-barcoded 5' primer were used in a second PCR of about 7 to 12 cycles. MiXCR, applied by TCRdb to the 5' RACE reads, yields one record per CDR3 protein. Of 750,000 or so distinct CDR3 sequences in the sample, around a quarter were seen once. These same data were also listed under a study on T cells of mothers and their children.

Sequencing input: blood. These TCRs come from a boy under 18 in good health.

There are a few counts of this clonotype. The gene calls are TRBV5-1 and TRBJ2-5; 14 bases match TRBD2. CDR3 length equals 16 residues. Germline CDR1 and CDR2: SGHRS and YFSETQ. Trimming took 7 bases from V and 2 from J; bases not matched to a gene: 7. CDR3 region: CASGLAGGFGQETQYF. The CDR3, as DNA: TGCGCCAGCGGACTAGCGGGAGGATTTGGGCAAGAGACCCAGTACTTC. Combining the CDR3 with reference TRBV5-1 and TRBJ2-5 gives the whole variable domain KAGVTQTPRYLIKTRGQQVTLSCSPISGHRSVSWYQQTPGQGLQFLFEYFSETQRNKGNFPGRFSGRQFSNSRSEMNVSTLELGDSALYLCASGLAGGFGQETQYFGPGTRLLVL.

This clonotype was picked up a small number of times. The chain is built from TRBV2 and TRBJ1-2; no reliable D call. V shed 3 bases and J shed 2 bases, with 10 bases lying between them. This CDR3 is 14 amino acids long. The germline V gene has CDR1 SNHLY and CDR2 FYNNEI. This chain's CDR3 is CASSDPGGNYGYTF. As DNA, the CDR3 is TGTGCCAGCAGTGACCCAGGAGGAAACTATGGCTACACCTTC.

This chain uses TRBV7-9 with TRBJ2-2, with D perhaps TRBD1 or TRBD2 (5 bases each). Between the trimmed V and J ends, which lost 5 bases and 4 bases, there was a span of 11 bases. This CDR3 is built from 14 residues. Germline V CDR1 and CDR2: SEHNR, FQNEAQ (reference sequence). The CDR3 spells CASSPWGSTGELFF. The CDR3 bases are TGTGCCAGCAGCCCCTGGGGGAGCACCGGGGAGCTGTTTTTT.

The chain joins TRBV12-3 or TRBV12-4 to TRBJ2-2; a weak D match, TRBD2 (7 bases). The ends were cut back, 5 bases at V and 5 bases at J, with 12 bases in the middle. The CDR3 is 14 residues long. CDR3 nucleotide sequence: TGTGCCAGCAGTAGGACTAGGGGGACCGGGGAGCTGTTTTTT. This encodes CASSRTRGTGELFF.

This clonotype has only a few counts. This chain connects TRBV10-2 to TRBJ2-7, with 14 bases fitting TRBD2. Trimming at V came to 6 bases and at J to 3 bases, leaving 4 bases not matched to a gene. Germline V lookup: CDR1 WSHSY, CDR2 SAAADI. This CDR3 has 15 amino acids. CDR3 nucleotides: TGCGCCAGCAGGCCGGGACTAGCGGGAGTCTACGAGCAGTACTTC. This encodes CASRPGLAGVYEQYF.

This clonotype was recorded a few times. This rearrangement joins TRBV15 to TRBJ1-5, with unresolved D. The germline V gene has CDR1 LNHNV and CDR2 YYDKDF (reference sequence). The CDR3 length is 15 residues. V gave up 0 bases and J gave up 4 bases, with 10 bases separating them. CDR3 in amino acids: CATSRDRPPNQPQHF. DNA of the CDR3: TGTGCCACCAGCAGAGATAGGCCACCTAATCAGCCCCAGCATTTT. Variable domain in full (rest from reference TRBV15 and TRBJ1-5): DAMVIQNPRYQVTQFGKPVTLSCSQTLNHNVMYWYQQKSSQAPKLLFHYYDKDFNNEADTPDNFQSRRPNTSFCFLDIRSPGLGDTAMYLCATSRDRPPNQPQHFGDGTRLSIL.

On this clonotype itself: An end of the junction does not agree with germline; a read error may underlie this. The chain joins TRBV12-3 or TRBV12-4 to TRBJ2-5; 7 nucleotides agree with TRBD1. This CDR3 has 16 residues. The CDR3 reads CTSSASGGRLQETQYF. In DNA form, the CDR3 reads TGTACCAGCAGTGCCTCAGGGGGTCGACTCCAAGAGACCCAGTACTTC.

The CDR3 sequence: CASSYSNIAYEQYF. The CDR3 coding sequence is TGTGCCAGCAGTTACTCGAACATCGCCTACGAGCAGTACTTC. The chain employs TRBV6-5 and TRBJ2-7; D call uncertain. V was shortened by 0 bases and J by 2 bases, with 8 bases between the two germline ends. The CDR3 is 14 amino acids. The V gene's germline CDR1 is MNHEY and CDR2 SVGAGI.

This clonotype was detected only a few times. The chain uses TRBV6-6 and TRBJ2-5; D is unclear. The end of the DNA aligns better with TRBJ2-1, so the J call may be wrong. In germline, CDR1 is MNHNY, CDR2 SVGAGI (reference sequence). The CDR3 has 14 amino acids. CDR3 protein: CASSPPGTKAGQFF. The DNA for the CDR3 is TGTGCCAGCAGCCCCCCCGGCACGAAAGCCGGGCAGTTCTTC.

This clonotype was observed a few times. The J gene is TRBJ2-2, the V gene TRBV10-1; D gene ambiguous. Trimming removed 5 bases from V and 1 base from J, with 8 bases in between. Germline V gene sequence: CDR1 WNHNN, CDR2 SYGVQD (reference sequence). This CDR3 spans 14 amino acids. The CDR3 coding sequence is TGCGCCAGCAGTATAGACGGGAACACCGGGGAGCTGTTTTTT. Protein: CASSIDGNTGELFF.

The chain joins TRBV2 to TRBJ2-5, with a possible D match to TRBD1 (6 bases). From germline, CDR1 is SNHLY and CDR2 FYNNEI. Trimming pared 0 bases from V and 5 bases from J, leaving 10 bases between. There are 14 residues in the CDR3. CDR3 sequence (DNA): TGTGCCAGCAGTGAAGCAGGGGGTCGTGAGACCCAGTACTTC. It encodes CASSEAGGRETQYF.

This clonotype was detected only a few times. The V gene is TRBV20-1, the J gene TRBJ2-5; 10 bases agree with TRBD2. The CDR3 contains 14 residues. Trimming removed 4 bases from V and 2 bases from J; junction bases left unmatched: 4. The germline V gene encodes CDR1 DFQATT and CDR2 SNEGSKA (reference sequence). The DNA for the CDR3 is TGCAGTGCTAATGGACTAGCGGCTCAAGAGACCCAGTACTTC. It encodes CSANGLAAQETQYF.